This T cell receptor beta chain was recovered during a study of blood T cell repertoires in COVID-19. Sequencing used immunoSEQ multiplex PCR; TCRdb keeps in-frame clones, though not all of them. The profile shows 270,000 or so clones, roughly 84% of them singletons. CDR1 is SGDLS and CDR2 is YYNGEE in the germline V gene. The CDR3 has 16 residues. V trimming: 4 bases; J trimming: 1 base; junction bases outside the gene matches: 6. Enrollees, roughly 18 to 89 years old, lived in about two dozen US areas. Assignments of participants to cohorts depended upon their own reported clinical history. The sequence derives from a woman between 45 and 65 years old who had been exposed to COVID-19. The chain uses TRBV9 and TRBJ2-2; 8 nucleotides match TRBD2. The sequenced material came from PBMCs or T cells enriched from blood (not recorded which). This CDR3 is CASSLGLAGNTGELFF. CDR3 bases: TGTGCCAGCAGCCTAGGGCTAGCGGGGAACACCGGGGAGCTGTTTTTT.